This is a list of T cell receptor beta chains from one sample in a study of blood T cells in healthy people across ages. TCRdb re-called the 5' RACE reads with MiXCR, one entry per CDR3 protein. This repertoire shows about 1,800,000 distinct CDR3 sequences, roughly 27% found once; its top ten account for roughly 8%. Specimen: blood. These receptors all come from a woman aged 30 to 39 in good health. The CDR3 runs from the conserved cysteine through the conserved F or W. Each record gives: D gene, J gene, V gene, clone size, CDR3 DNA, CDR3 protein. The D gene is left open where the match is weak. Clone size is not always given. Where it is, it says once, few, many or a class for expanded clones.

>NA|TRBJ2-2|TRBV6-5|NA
TGTGCCAGCAGTTACTCGAGTCCGCCCGGCGGGGAGCTGTTTTTT
CASSYSSPPGGELFF
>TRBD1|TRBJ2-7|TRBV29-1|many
TGCAGCTTCACAGGGGTCCACGAGCAGTACTTC
CSFTGVHEQYF
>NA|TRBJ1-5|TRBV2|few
TGTGCCAGCAGTGGGGGGAATAGGGGCTTTCAGCCCCAGCATTTT
CASSGGNRGFQPQHF
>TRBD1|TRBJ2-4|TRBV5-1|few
TGCGCCAGCAGCCTAGGGGGCTTTAGGGACATTCAGTACTTC
CASSLGGFRDIQYF
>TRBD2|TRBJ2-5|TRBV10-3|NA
TGTGCCATCAGTGAGTTCGGCGGGGGGCCCAAAGAGACCCAGTACTTC
CAISEFGGGPKETQYF
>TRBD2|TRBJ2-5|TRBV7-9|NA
TGCGCCAGCAGCCCGGGGGGGCAGGGGTCCCCCAACCAAGAGACCCAGTACTTC
CASSPGGQGSPNQETQYF
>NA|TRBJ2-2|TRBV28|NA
TGTGCCAGCACCACGGGTGGGGCGGGGACCGAGGAGCTGTTTTTT
CASTTGGAGTEELFF
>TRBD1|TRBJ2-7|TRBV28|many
TGTGCCAGCAGTAGGGAAGACAGGGATTATTACGAGCAGTACTTC
CASSREDRDYYEQYF
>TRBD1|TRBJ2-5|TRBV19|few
TGTGCCAGTAGTGAGGGACAGGGATCAAAAGAGACCCAGTACTTC
CASSEGQGSKETQYF
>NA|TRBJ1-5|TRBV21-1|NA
TGTGCCAGCAGCAAAGCGCTGACAGTCGGGGGCAATCAGCCCCAGCATTTT
CASSKALTVGGNQPQHF
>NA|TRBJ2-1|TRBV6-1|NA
TGTGCCAGCAGTGAAGTATCCTTAAATGAGCAGTTCTTC
CASSEVSLNEQFF
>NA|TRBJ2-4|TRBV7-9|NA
TGTGCCAGCAGCTCCCCACTCGGACAGATTGAGCAGTACTTC
CASSSPLGQIEQYF
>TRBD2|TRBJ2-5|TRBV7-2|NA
TGTGCCAGCAGCTCGTATAGCGGGTCGGAGACCCAGTACTTC
CASSSYSGSETQYF
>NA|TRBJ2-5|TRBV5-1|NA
TGCGCCAGTACCCAAGGGTCCTGGATAGGGGAGCGGGAGACCCAGTACTTC
CASTQGSWIGERETQYF
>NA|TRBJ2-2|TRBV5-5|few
TGTGCCAGCACCCTCGGCGCGCGAACGAACACCGGGGAGCTGTTTTTT
CASTLGARTNTGELFF
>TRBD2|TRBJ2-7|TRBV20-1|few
TGCAGTGTGAGACTAGCGGGAACCGGCTACGAGCAGTACTTC
CSVRLAGTGYEQYF
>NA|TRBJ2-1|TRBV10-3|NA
TGTGCCATCAGGGAAGGGGGACATGAGCAGTTCTTC
CAIREGGHEQFF
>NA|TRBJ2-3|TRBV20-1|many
TGCAGTGCTAGACCACGGCGACCAGATACGCAGTATTTT
CSARPRRPDTQYF
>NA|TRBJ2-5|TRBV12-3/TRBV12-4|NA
TGTACCAGCGGTTTAGCGGCGTCGGTCCGTGGGACCCAGTACTTC
CTSGLAASVRGTQYF
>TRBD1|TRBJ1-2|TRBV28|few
TGTGCCAGCAGTTCCCGGGACAGGCTCAATGGCCACACCTTC
CASSSRDRLNGHTF
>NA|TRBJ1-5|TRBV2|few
TGTGCCAGCAGCTGGACGGTGGGCAATCAGCCCCAGCATTTT
CASSWTVGNQPQHF
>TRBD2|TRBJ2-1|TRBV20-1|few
TGCAGTGCTCGTGAACGGGGACTAGCCCCCTACAATGAGCAGTTCTTC
CSARERGLAPYNEQFF
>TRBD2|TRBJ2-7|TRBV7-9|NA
TGTGCCAGCAGCTTCCGGACTAGCGGGACCTGGGAGCAGTACTTC
CASSFRTSGTWEQYF
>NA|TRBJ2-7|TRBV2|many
TGTGCCAGCAGGGAAATAGAAGGATCCTACGAGCAGTACTTC
CASREIEGSYEQYF
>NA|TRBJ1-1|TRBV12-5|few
TGTGCTAGTGGTTCTTCAGGGAAAGTCACTGAAGCTTTCTTT
CASGSSGKVTEAFF
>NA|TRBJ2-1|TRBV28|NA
TGTGCCAGCAGTTCCCGGACGATTTACTACAATGAGCAGTTCTTC
CASSSRTIYYNEQFF
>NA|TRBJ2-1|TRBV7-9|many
TGTGCCAGCAGCTTAGAGGTGGCCTACAATGAGCAGTTCTTC
CASSLEVAYNEQFF
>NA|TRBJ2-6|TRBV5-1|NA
TGCGCCAGCAGCTCGGACGTTTTCTCTGGGGCCAACGTCCTGACTTTC
CASSSDVFSGANVLTF
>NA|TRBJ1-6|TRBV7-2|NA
TGTGCCAGCAGCTTAGGTCGAAGGAACTCCTATAATTCACCCCTCCACTTT
CASSLGRRNSYNSPLHF
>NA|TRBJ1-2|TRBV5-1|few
TGCGCCAGCAGCTTGTTTTCTGGGTCGCGGACTTATGGCTACACCTTC
CASSLFSGSRTYGYTF
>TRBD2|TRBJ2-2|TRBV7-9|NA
TGTGCCAGCAGCTCGCGGGGGTACGGCGGGGAGCTGTTTTTT
CASSSRGYGGELFF
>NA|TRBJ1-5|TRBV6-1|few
TGTGCCAGCAGTGATTATGGCAATCAGCCCCAGCATTTT
CASSDYGNQPQHF
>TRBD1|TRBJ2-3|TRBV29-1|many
TGCAGCGTTGAAGATCGGACAGGGGGTATAGATACGCAGTATTTT
CSVEDRTGGIDTQYF
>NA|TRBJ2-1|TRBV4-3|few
TGCGCCAGCAGCCTTAGCCGGGACACCAATGAGCAGTTCTTC
CASSLSRDTNEQFF
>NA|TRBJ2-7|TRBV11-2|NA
TGTGCCAGCAGCTTAGGTTGGGGGGCAAGCTCCTACGAGCAGTACTTC
CASSLGWGASSYEQYF
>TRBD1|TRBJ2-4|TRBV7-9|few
TGTGCCAGCAGGTCAGACAGGGGAGCCAAAAACATTCAGTACTTC
CASRSDRGAKNIQYF
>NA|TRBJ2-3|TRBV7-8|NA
TGTGCCAGCGCGCCCACGGCTATCCCGCAAAATACGCAGTATTTT
CASAPTAIPQNTQYF
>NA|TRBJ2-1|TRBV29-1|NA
TGCAGCGTTTCGGTGCGGACCTACAATGAGCAGTTCTTC
CSVSVRTYNEQFF
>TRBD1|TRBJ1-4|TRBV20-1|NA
TGCAGTGTACCCCGACAGGGGACAACTAATGAAAAACTGTTTTTT
CSVPRQGTTNEKLFF
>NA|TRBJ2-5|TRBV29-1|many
TGCAGCGTTGAAGCCCCCGGAATCAGTGGGGAGACCCAGTACTTC
CSVEAPGISGETQYF
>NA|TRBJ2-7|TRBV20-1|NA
TGCAGTGCTGTCGGGATAGGGGATTTCTACGAGCAGTACTTC
CSAVGIGDFYEQYF
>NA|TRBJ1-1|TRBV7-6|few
TGTGCCAGCAGCTTAGGGGCGAACTCGAACACTGAAGCTTTCTTT
CASSLGANSNTEAFF
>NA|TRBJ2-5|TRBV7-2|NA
TGTGCCAGCAGCTTAATTGGGGGCGGGAGAGGGTGGGGAGGCCAGTACTTC
CASSLIGGGRGWGGQYF
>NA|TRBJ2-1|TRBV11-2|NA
TGTGCCAGCAGCCGACTGACTCAAAGGGGGCAGTTCTTC
CASSRLTQRGQFF
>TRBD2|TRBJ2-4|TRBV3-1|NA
TGTGCCAGCAGCCGGTCTAGCGGGCTTAAAAACATTCAGTACTTC
CASSRSSGLKNIQYF
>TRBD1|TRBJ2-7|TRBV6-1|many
TGTGCCAGCAGTGCGACAGGGATCTACGAGCAGTACTTC
CASSATGIYEQYF
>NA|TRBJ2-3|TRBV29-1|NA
TGCAGCGTTGACCGGGGCAGGGGCACAGATACGCAGTATTTT
CSVDRGRGTDTQYF
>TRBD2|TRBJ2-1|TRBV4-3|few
TGCGCCAGCAGCCAAGCGGCCGGCGGGAGGGCGGTATACAATGAGCAGTTCTTC
CASSQAAGGRAVYNEQFF
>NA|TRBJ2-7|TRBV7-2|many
TGTGCCAGCAGCTATGAGATGAGGAAAGAGCAGTACTTC
CASSYEMRKEQYF
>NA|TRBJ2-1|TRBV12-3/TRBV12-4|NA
TGTGCCAGCGGACTTAGCGGTATTACAATGGAGCAGTTCTTC
CASGLSGITMEQFF
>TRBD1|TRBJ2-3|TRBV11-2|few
TGTGCCACCGCACAGAAGGACAGGGGGTCAGATACGCAGTATTTT
CATAQKDRGSDTQYF
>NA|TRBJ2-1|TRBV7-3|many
TGCGCCAGCAGCTTGTCCGGGGGTTCCAATGAGCAGTTCTTC
CASSLSGGSNEQFF
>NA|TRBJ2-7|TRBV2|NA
TGTGCCAGCAGGGTAGGGGGGATTTACGAGCAGTACTTC
CASRVGGIYEQYF